A selection of T cell receptor beta chains follows, all from one sample in a study of PD-1 blockade in classical Hodgkin lymphoma. Using immunoSEQ multiplex PCR, the repertoire was profiled, and TCRdb retains in-frame clones only, with some absent. Found here are around 40,000 clones, just over 75% of them singletons; the top ten hold about 9.4%. This specimen consisted of peripheral blood mononuclear cells (PBMCs), obtained before the fourth cycle of nivolumab. The source is a human donor with classical Hodgkin lymphoma. CDR3s include the opening cysteine and the closing phenylalanine or tryptophan. The order of the fields is D gene, clone size, V gene, J gene, CDR3 protein, CDR3 DNA. The D gene is left open where the match is weak. The size entry is marked missing in some rows and otherwise reads once, few, many or a size class.

TRBD2,NA,TRBV13,TRBJ2-1,CASSDSGASYNEQFF,TGTGCCAGCAGCGACAGCGGGGCCTCCTACAATGAGCAGTTCTTC
NA,NA,TRBV7-2,TRBJ1-1,CASSLGTNTEAFF,TGTGCCAGCAGCTTAGGTACGAACACTGAAGCTTTCTTT
NA,NA,TRBV5-4,TRBJ1-3,CASSSLGIGNTIYF,TGTGCCAGCAGCTCACTCGGGATTGGAAACACCATATATTTT
TRBD2,NA,TRBV13,TRBJ2-5,CASSDLAGGPETQYF,TGTGCCAGCAGCGACCTAGCGGGGGGGCCAGAGACCCAGTACTTC
TRBD1,NA,TRBV29-1,TRBJ1-5,CSVLTGDNQPQHF,TGCAGCGTTCTGACAGGGGACAATCAGCCCCAGCATTTT
TRBD1,once,TRBV5-1,TRBJ1-3,CASSPGTGRNTIYF,TGCGCCAGCAGCCCTGGGACAGGTAGAAACACCATATATTTT
TRBD1,NA,TRBV2,TRBJ2-2,CASSRDRGTGELFF,TGTGCCAGCAGCCGGGACAGGGGAACCGGGGAGCTGTTTTTT
NA,once,TRBV5-6,TRBJ1-2,CASGSQGLYGYTF,TGTGCCAGCGGATCCCAGGGACTCTATGGCTACACCTTC
NA,once,TRBV15,TRBJ1-6,CATSMGRTVYSPLHF,TGTGCCACCAGCATGGGTAGGACAGTCTATTCACCCCTCCACTTT
NA,NA,TRBV7-2,TRBJ1-5,CASSSGTQRYQPQHF,TGTGCCAGCAGCTCCGGGACGCAGAGGTATCAGCCCCAGCATTTT
NA,NA,TRBV5-6,TRBJ2-1,CAFTTGQYNEQFF,TGTGCCTTTACGACCGGGCAGTACAATGAGCAGTTCTTC
TRBD1,once,TRBV28,TRBJ2-5,CASSSTGIIQETQYF,TGTGCCAGCAGTTCGACAGGGATTATTCAAGAGACCCAGTACTTC
NA,once,TRBV28,TRBJ2-5,CASIGSGQGETQYF,TGTGCCAGCATCGGCTCCGGGCAGGGTGAGACCCAGTACTTC
NA,few,TRBV27,TRBJ2-7,CASSLRVVGTELYEQYF,TGTGCCAGCAGTTTAAGGGTTGTCGGGACCGAGCTGTACGAGCAGTACTTC
TRBD1,NA,TRBV6-5,TRBJ2-5,CASSSGTGRETQYF,TGTGCCAGCAGCTCCGGGACAGGGAGAGAGACCCAGTACTTC
NA,NA,TRBV5-4,TRBJ2-2,CASSRGAGNTGELFF,TGTGCCAGCAGCAGGGGGGCAGGGAACACCGGGGAGCTGTTTTTT
TRBD1,NA,TRBV6-1,TRBJ1-6,CASSEEGQGGSPLHF,TGTGCCAGCAGTGAAGAGGGACAGGGAGGTTCACCCCTCCACTTT
NA,NA,TRBV6-1,TRBJ2-7,CASRLIGGASYEQYF,TGTGCCAGCAGACTGATTGGAGGGGCCTCCTACGAGCAGTACTTC
TRBD1,once,TRBV29-1,TRBJ1-2,CSVEDRDRGPYGYTF,TGCAGCGTTGAAGATCGGGACAGGGGTCCCTATGGCTACACCTTC
TRBD2,NA,TRBV6-6,TRBJ2-7,CASSYGRSGPGGEQYF,TGTGCCAGCAGTTACGGACGTAGCGGGCCCGGGGGCGAGCAGTACTTC
NA,NA,TRBV7-2,TRBJ2-1,CASSFLGGEQFF,TGTGCCAGCAGCTTTCTTGGGGGGGAGCAGTTCTTC
TRBD2,NA,TRBV15,TRBJ2-1,CATSATSGDPNEQFF,TGTGCCACCAGCGCGACTAGCGGGGACCCCAATGAGCAGTTCTTC
NA,NA,TRBV4-3,TRBJ2-5,CASSQDSGNSREAQYF,TGCGCCAGCAGCCAAGATTCCGGCAACTCAAGAGAGGCCCAGTACTTC
TRBD2,few,TRBV19,TRBJ2-5,CASSISGGSQETQYF,TGTGCCAGTAGCATTAGCGGGGGGTCCCAAGAGACCCAGTACTTC
NA,NA,TRBV5-4,TRBJ1-2,CASSLATNYGYTF,TGTGCCAGCAGCCTCGCCACTAACTATGGCTACACCTTC
NA,many,TRBV15,TRBJ1-5,CATSRDIGENQPQHF,TGTGCCACCAGCAGAGATATAGGGGAAAATCAGCCCCAGCATTTT
NA,NA,TRBV5-4,TRBJ2-2,CASSLSGVNTGELFF,TGTGCCAGCAGCTTGTCGGGGGTGAACACCGGGGAGCTGTTTTTT
NA,NA,TRBV5-1,TRBJ2-7,CASSLTANYEQYF,TGCGCCAGCAGCTTGACAGCTAACTACGAGCAGTACTTC
NA,few,TRBV4-1,TRBJ1-5,CASSQDPGGGQPQHF,TGCGCCAGCAGCCAAGATCCTGGGGGAGGTCAGCCCCAGCATTTT
NA,NA,TRBV28,TRBJ2-3,CASRPGSSSTDTQYF,TGTGCCAGCAGACCCGGGTCCTCTAGCACAGATACGCAGTATTTT
NA,NA,TRBV7-8,TRBJ2-6,CASSISGSGANVLTF,TGTGCCAGCAGCATCTCAGGGTCTGGGGCCAACGTCCTGACTTTC
NA,NA,TRBV6-1,TRBJ2-7,CARGEQYF,TGTGCCAGGGGGGAGCAGTACTTC
NA,NA,TRBV30,TRBJ1-4,CACLDRFEKLFF,TGTGCCTGCCTGGACAGATTTGAAAAACTGTTTTTT
NA,NA,TRBV19,TRBJ2-7,CASKRSSDTYEQYF,TGTGCCAGTAAAAGGTCTTCCGATACCTACGAGCAGTACTTC
TRBD1,NA,TRBV18,TRBJ1-5,CASRGQGSNSNQPQHF,TGTGCCAGCCGCGGACAGGGGAGTAATAGCAATCAGCCCCAGCATTTT
TRBD1,once,TRBV18,TRBJ1-3,CASSPGQASGNTIYF,TGTGCCAGCTCACCCGGACAGGCCTCTGGAAACACCATATATTTT
NA,NA,TRBV6-1,TRBJ1-5,CASRQGLGNQPQHF,TGTGCCAGCAGGCAGGGGTTGGGCAATCAGCCCCAGCATTTT
NA,NA,TRBV19,TRBJ1-6,CASTDADTRDNSPLHF,TGTGCCAGTACCGATGCGGACACACGGGATAATTCACCCCTCCACTTT
TRBD1,NA,TRBV7-8,TRBJ2-5,CASSLLGTARQETQYF,TGTGCCAGCAGCTTACTTGGGACAGCACGCCAAGAGACCCAGTACTTC
NA,NA,TRBV7-8,TRBJ2-3,CASSLAWSTDTQYF,TGTGCCAGCAGCTTAGCGTGGAGCACAGATACGCAGTATTTT
NA,NA,TRBV15,TRBJ2-3,CATSRVSGITDTQYF,TGTGCCACCAGCAGAGTGTCAGGTATCACAGATACGCAGTATTTT
TRBD1,NA,TRBV7-6,TRBJ2-7,CASSPGQGRSYEQYF,TGTGCCAGCAGCCCTGGACAGGGGCGCTCCTACGAGCAGTACTTC
TRBD1,NA,TRBV6-1,TRBJ1-6,CASSDRQGNSPLHF,TGTGCCAGCAGTGACCGACAGGGAAATTCACCCCTCCACTTT
TRBD2,NA,TRBV30,TRBJ2-3,CAWSVLSGGLDTQYF,TGTGCCTGGAGTGTACTCAGCGGGGGGTTAGATACGCAGTATTTT
NA,NA,TRBV18,TRBJ2-3,CATQRNPGALSTDTQYF,TGTGCCACACAACGAAATCCGGGGGCCTTAAGCACAGATACGCAGTATTTT
NA,NA,TRBV7-2,TRBJ1-5,CASSLSRISNQPQHF,TGTGCCAGCAGCCTATCCCGCATTAGCAATCAGCCCCAGCATTTT
TRBD1,once,TRBV18,TRBJ1-6,CASSPRGQGEISYNSPLHF,TGTGCCAGCTCACCGAGAGGACAGGGGGAGATCTCCTATAATTCACCCCTCCACTTT